This T cell receptor beta chain was obtained from a study of T cells in women clearing cervical HPV infection (dated by TCRdb to 2017 to 2018). Looking at the study overall: The cases were 25 women with histologically confirmed HPV16-related CIN3 or worse, and 2 of these cases were invasive cancers. For cases, the median interval between lesion detection and blood sampling was over 130 days, with an interquartile range of roughly 85 to 220 days. Cases and controls were matched on year of sample collection and on age within five years. Quality controls consisted of five blinded duplicates per group, for a total of some 60 samples made up of approximately 50 participants and about ten replicates. In the parent cohort, roughly 9,700 women aged 18 or older were enrolled in Guanacaste, Costa Rica, during about 1993 to 1994 and then followed for seven years. Nested within Costa Rica's Guanacaste HPV Natural History Study, an exploratory proof-of-principle case-control study compared TCR repertoires across cervical HPV16 outcomes. A median age of approximately 32 years was observed in cases versus more than 37 in controls, and no significant differences in baseline characteristics were found. Since HLA typing was available for only a few women, HLA type could not be ruled out as a confounder. Case blood was taken at the visit when the lesion was first identified, whereas control blood was taken when infection was no longer detected. The approximately 25 controls were women who cleared a single incident HPV16 infection within 12 months without developing precancer or cancer.

TCR beta CDR3 regions were amplified by multiplex PCR from an average of about 1,100 ng genomic DNA per sample using the immunoSEQ assay. Primer bias was corrected in the assay by using a complete synthetic TCR repertoire to establish an amplification baseline. The amplicons were sequenced on the Illumina platform. The published analysis was carried out like this. Error correction of the sequences involved clustering with frequency ratios plus a modified nearest-neighbor algorithm, after which the sequences were analyzed in the immunoSEQ Analyzer using IMGT gene definitions. At each rarefaction depth, TCR richness and evenness were averaged across 20 rarefaction repeats, and samples with fewer sequences than that depth were excluded. Relative abundances of V, D and J genes were compared between groups using Wilcoxon rank sum tests, with FDR correction applied. An intraclass correlation of around 96% for TCR richness and an average of roughly 76% across some 69 gene segments were obtained from the blinded duplicates. The table was pulled from immuneACCESS by TCRdb, which kept in-frame rearrangements only. Such tables lose some clones; where checked, under half of the loss comes from unresolved V genes, and the rest has no known cause. The V and J calls and the clone size are those of that table, but D and trimming were determined from the DNA. The table kept for this sample lists about 34,000 clones. The ten largest clones add up to over 3% of the sample.

Via the germline V gene (reference sequence), CDR1 is DFQATT and CDR2 SNEGSKA. V and J lose 6 bases and 6 bases, and a span of 17 bases separates them. The CDR3 sequence holds 13 residues, the cysteine and phenylalanine included. Only the CDR3 bases that were read are kept: 30 of them, in frame from base 1. Points the paper makes about the study in general: Because of the cross-sectional design, the study could not determine whether the associations came before infection or resulted from infection, and neither effector/memory subsets nor HPV-specific T cells were isolated. Because T-cell numbers per sample were unknown, differences in richness could reflect varying T-cell content rather than repertoire biology. Random forest classifiers that combined richness and V gene abundances separated cases from controls with an estimated AUC of approximately 0.78. TRBV6-7 relative abundance was lower in cases than in controls (roughly 0.12% versus 0.17%; Bonferroni P = 0.0008). TCR repertoire richness was significantly higher in CIN3+ cases than in controls across sequencing depths, while evenness did not differ.

Every participant had a single incident cervical HPV16 infection, and prevalent HPV16 infections were excluded. Cervical HPV DNA was detected by MY09/MY11 PCR and genotyped by dot-blot hybridization. Fifteen mL of heparinized blood were centrifuged, and the buffy coat was split into aliquots, frozen at -30 degrees C, and then kept at -80 degrees C. Genomic DNA was extracted from buffy coat specimens using QIAGEN kits. As to this clone: No antigen is known for it. Read sequence stops 3 residues before the CDR3 end, and the germline J gene provides the missing end.

The chain is assembled from TRBV20-1 and TRBJ1-2, with TRBD1 perhaps the D gene, on 5 matching bases. The sequence was collected from a woman aged 18 to 75 with a cervical HPV16 infection that either progressed to CIN3+ or cleared (not recorded which). The sequenced sample consisted of blood buffy coat. CDR3 protein: CSATIRGWNGYTF. The CDR3 bases that were read are TGCAGTGCGACCATTCGGGGGTGGAATGGC.